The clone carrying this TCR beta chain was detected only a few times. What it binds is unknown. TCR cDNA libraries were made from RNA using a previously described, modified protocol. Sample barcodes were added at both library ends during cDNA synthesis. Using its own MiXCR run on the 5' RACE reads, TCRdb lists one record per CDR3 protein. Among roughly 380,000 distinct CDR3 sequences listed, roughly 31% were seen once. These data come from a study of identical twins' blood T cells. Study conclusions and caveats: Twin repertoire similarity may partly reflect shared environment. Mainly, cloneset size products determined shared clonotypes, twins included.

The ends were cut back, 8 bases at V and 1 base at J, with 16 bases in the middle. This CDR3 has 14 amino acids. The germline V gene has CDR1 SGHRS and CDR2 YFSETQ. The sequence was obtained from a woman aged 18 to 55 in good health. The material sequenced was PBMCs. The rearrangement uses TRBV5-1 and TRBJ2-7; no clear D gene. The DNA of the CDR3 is TGCGCCAGTACCACCGGTGAGCAGTCCTACGAGCAGTACTTC. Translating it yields CASTTGEQSYEQYF.